What follows are 3 T cell receptor beta chains derived from one specimen sequenced in a study of prognosis after radiotherapy for stage I lung cancer. TCR beta CDR3 amplification from genomic DNA was performed by two-round multiplex PCR. First-round PCR used primers specific to each TRBV and TRBJ gene. TCRdb itself ran the multiplex PCR reads through MiXCR, one entry per CDR3 protein. In the table there are 24,000 or so distinct CDR3 sequences, 40% of which are singletons. The sequences come from PBMCs, collected before or after stereotactic body radiation therapy (not recorded which). The receptors here all came from a donor aged 50 or older with non-small cell lung cancer.

This clonotype has ten or more counts. The chain joins TRBV12-3 or TRBV12-4 to TRBJ1-4; D unclear. This CDR3 has 14 amino acids. V was pared by 6 bases and J by 0 bases, with 8 bases between. CDR3 coding DNA: TGTGCCAGCAGCCGAGATTCAACTAATGAAAAACTGTTTTTT. Amino acid sequence: CASSRDSTNEKLFF.

On this clonotype itself: An end of the junction differs from the germline gene, which may be a read error. CDR3 in DNA: TGTGTCAGCAGCGCGACAGGGGACTTGGACGAGCAGTACTTC. Translating it yields CVSSATGDLDEQYF. The rearrangement joins TRBV11-3 to TRBJ2-7; 8 bases map to TRBD1. CDR1 SGHNT and CDR2 YENEEA come from the germline V gene. CDR3 size: 14 residues.

The V gene is TRBV2, the J gene TRBJ2-7, with D possibly being TRBD1 (5 bases). CDR3 length: 12 amino acids. The V and J ends lost 7 bases and 6 bases respectively, with 13 bases between them. Looked up from germline, CDR1 is SNHLY and CDR2 is FYNNEI. The CDR3 nucleotides read TGTGCCAGCATGTACAGGCTTGGCGAGCAGTACTTC. Amino acid sequence: CASMYRLGEQYF.